The sequence of this T cell receptor beta chain was determined in a study of blood T cell repertoires in COVID-19. Under the authors' procedure: It was from reference gene primer amplification that nucleated cell counts were estimated. Method: immunoSEQ multiplex PCR; TCRdb's copy keeps in-frame clones and lacks some. Clone size and V and J calls were adopted from that table, with D and trimming inferred from the DNA. The sample yields 150,000 to 200,000 clones, over 75% seen once. CDR3 length equals 16 residues. V was clipped by 1 base and J by 2 bases; unmatched bases: 5. Looked up from germline, CDR1 is SGHNT and CDR2 is YENEEA.

This TCR came from a man aged 55 to 70 with active or convalescent COVID-19. The source material was peripheral blood. This chain uses TRBV11-3 with TRBJ2-7, with TRBD1 matching 10 bases. CDR3 region: CASSLGGTGVPYEQYF. The CDR3, as DNA: TGTGCCAGCAGCTTAGGCGGGACAGGGGTCCCCTACGAGCAGTACTTC.